A selection of T cell receptor beta chains follows, all from one sample in a study of OX40 agonist ivuxolimab in advanced cancers. Libraries were prepared by immunoSEQ multiplex PCR; TCRdb keeps only in-frame clonotypes and omits some of them. In the table there are about 47,000 clones, 80% to 90% of which are singletons. Here the sequenced sample was CD4+ or CD8+ T cells sorted from blood, taken in a trial of the OX40 agonist ivuxolimab. The receptors stem from an adult with an advanced solid tumor such as melanoma, head and neck, liver or kidney cancer. Each CDR3 is given without its conserved first and last residue. The D gene is left open where the match is weak. The size of a clone is reported for some rows only, either as once, few or many, or as a class for expanded clones.

V gene,CDR3 length,D gene,clone size,J gene,CDR3 protein
TRBV16,12,TRBD1,.,TRBJ2-7,ASRTGTGVGEQY
TRBV19,13,TRBD2,.,TRBJ2-1,ASNILGGSIYEQF
TRBV10-1,15,TRBD1,once,TRBJ2-2,ASSESRQGANTGELF
TRBV4-1,14,TRBD1,.,TRBJ2-7,ASSHTPGQGEYEQY
TRBV10-3,12,.,.,TRBJ1-1,AISESDRHTEAF
TRBV6-6,14,.,few,TRBJ1-1,ASSWRGEFGNTEAF
TRBV7-2,13,TRBD2,.,TRBJ2-3,ASRGTSGEADTQY
TRBV28,12,.,.,TRBJ2-1,ASSLQADDNEQF
TRBV9,13,.,.,TRBJ2-4,ASSVEPAAKNIQY
TRBV11-2,10,.,few,TRBJ1-1,ASSLAGTEAF
TRBV5-5,12,.,.,TRBJ1-1,ASLFEMGVVEAF
TRBV4-1,14,.,once,TRBJ2-3,ASSQGSLISRDTQY
TRBV19,13,.,.,TRBJ2-1,ASSLWGRSRNEQF
TRBV27,17,TRBD1,.,TRBJ1-3,ASLNGGQGKSSSGNTIY
TRBV15,12,.,.,TRBJ2-5,ATSARQAQETQY
TRBV7-6,11,.,.,TRBJ2-7,ASGTGQNYEQY
TRBV7-6,13,TRBD2,.,TRBJ2-3,ASSLAGGSTDTQY
TRBV5-1,13,.,.,TRBJ1-2,ASSSSTPVVYGYT
TRBV5-1,9,.,.,TRBJ2-2,ASPVGGELF
TRBV27,12,.,.,TRBJ2-7,ASSLSEGVGGQY
TRBV2,11,TRBD1,few,TRBJ2-7,ASGDGTGYEQY
TRBV7-9,13,.,.,TRBJ1-4,ASSLGGPETGKLF
TRBV5-4,13,.,.,TRBJ2-3,ASSFGVGATDTQY
TRBV7-9,10,.,few,TRBJ2-2,ASSLDTGELF
TRBV14,11,.,.,TRBJ2-2,ATSLGGSGELF
TRBV5-4,9,.,.,TRBJ2-7,ASSRDHEQY
TRBV14,15,.,.,TRBJ2-3,ASSRRVPQGSTDTQY
TRBV4-3,14,TRBD1,.,TRBJ1-2,ASSQLQGASNYGYT
TRBV7-9,12,.,once,TRBJ1-2,ASSLETDFYGYT
TRBV28,11,.,once,TRBJ2-7,ASSFITVYEQY
TRBV5-1,13,.,.,TRBJ2-1,ASSLAGTPNNEQF
TRBV28,10,.,.,TRBJ2-7,ASPLIGLEQY
TRBV18,13,TRBD1,.,TRBJ1-1,ASSPLTQGVAEAF
TRBV11-2,14,.,.,TRBJ2-5,ASRPQEVNDQETQY
TRBV9,14,TRBD2,.,TRBJ2-7,ASSVTSGTSAYEQY
TRBV15,13,.,.,TRBJ2-7,ATSPAGAGSYEQY
TRBV30,11,.,once,TRBJ2-7,AWVPPETYEQY
TRBV20-1,9,.,.,TRBJ2-7,SAIAGSEQY
TRBV7-9,13,TRBD1,.,TRBJ2-3,ASSLLTGGTDTQY
TRBV9,12,TRBD1,.,TRBJ1-4,ASSVDRVDEKLF
TRBV28,15,.,.,TRBJ1-2,ASSPPLTGAPVYGYT
TRBV19,11,.,.,TRBJ2-1,ASSMSRGNEQF